These 20 T cell receptor beta chains were all obtained from the same sample, sequenced in a study of Graves' ophthalmopathy and Graves' hyperthyroidism. RNA transcripts served as template for amplifying TCR beta CDR3 sequences. The workflow started with a first-round RT-PCR run with HTBI primers and then moved on to a second-round multiplex PCR. TCRdb re-called the multiplex PCR reads through MiXCR, storing one row per CDR3 protein. The sample has hundreds of thousands of distinct CDR3 sequences, over 40% seen once; the top ten hold 3.3%. Sequenced sample: peripheral blood. The receptor source for this set is an adult man with Graves' ophthalmopathy.

The V call is TRBV7-9, the J call TRBJ1-4; the D gene is possibly TRBD1 (6 bases). Germline lookup yields CDR1 SEHNR and CDR2 FQNEAQ (reference sequence). The CDR3 has 15 amino acids. The V and J ends lost 5 bases and 8 bases respectively, with 18 bases between them. CDR3 residues: CASSHIEGGGEKLFF. The CDR3 nucleotides read TGTGCCAGCAGCCACATCGAGGGAGGGGGAGAAAAACTGTTTTTT.

This clonotype was counted once. A read error may produce the germline difference seen at one junction end. The gene calls are TRBV10-3 and TRBJ1-6; D ambiguous. Germline V gene data show CDR1 as ENHRY and CDR2 as SYGVKD. This CDR3 comprises 14 residues. CDR3 sequence: CASSGLDYNSPLHF. The CDR3 nucleotides are TGTGCCAGCAGTGGCCTCGACTATAATTCACCCCTCCACTTT.

Turning to this clonotype: A much larger clone sits a single nucleotide away, making a read error possible. The CDR3 does not close with the conserved phenylalanine or tryptophan, likely indicating a read error. Because the CDR3's place on the DNA is in doubt, the DNA is left out and the CDR3 is given as listed by TCRdb. The genes are TRBV20-1 and TRBJ1-1; the D call of TRBD1 is as the table states it, not checked on the DNA. The V gene's germline CDR1 is DFQATT and CDR2 SNEGSKA (reference sequence). The CDR3 length is 10 residues, termini included. The CDR3 is CSASGQGTFL.

Many counts were recorded for this clonotype. The CDR3 spells CASSGDRSTNEKLFF. CDR3 sequence (DNA): TGTGCCAGCAGCGGGGACCGATCAACTAATGAAAAACTGTTTTTT. The chain uses TRBV5-5 and TRBJ1-4, with TRBD1 as a possible D gene (5 bases). V shed 4 bases and J shed 0 bases, with 10 bases lying between them. This CDR3 spans 15 amino acids. From germline, CDR1 is SGHKS and CDR2 YYEKEE (reference sequence). The full variable domain, rest sourced from reference TRBV5-5 and TRBJ1-4, is DAGVTQSPTHLIKTRGQQVTLRCSPISGHKSVSWYQQVLGQGPQFIFQYYEKEERGRGNFPDRFSARQFPNYSSELNVNALLLGDSALYLCASSGDRSTNEKLFFGSGTQLSVL.

The V gene is TRBV2, the J gene TRBJ2-7, with D possibly being TRBD2 (7 bases). The J call is in doubt because the DNA end fits TRBJ2-1 better. CDR1 SNHLY and CDR2 FYNNEI come from the germline V gene. There are 15 residues in the CDR3. CDR3 sequence reads: CASSTRGASRHEQFF. The CDR3 nucleotides read TGTGCCAGCAGCACCCGGGGGGCTAGCCGGCATGAGCAGTTCTTC.

The CDR3 DNA reads as TGTGCCAGCAGTTTGATTTCAGGGAGCCCCTCTGGGGCCAACGTCCTGACTTTC. This sequence encodes CASSLISGSPSGANVLTF. The chain joins TRBV9 to TRBJ2-6; D is perhaps TRBD1 or TRBD2 (5 bases each). Between the trimmed V and J ends, which lost 5 bases and 0 bases, there was a span of 18 bases. CDR1 SGDLS and CDR2 YYNGEE come from the germline V gene. CDR3 size: 18 residues.

The V and J genes are TRBV4-1 and TRBJ2-7, with 9 bases fitting TRBD1. The V gene's germline CDR1 is MGHRA and CDR2 YSYEKL. The CDR3 loop spans 14 amino acids. The V gene end was trimmed by 2 bases and the J gene end by 7 bases; junction bases not matched to a gene: 6. The DNA of the CDR3 is TGCGCCAGCAGCCAACGGACAGGGGCGGGAGAGCAGTACTTC. Protein: CASSQRTGAGEQYF.

For this clonotype: A read error is possible here, since a much larger clone lies one base away. The conserved closing phenylalanine or tryptophan is absent in this CDR3, likely reflecting a read error. This chain joins TRBV7-9 and TRBJ2-5; no reliable D call. The V and J ends lost 2 bases and 0 bases respectively, with 10 bases between them. This CDR3 is 15 amino acids long. CDR1 is SEHNR and CDR2 is FQNEAQ in the germline V gene (reference sequence). This chain's CDR3 is CASSLNLVYQETQYC. The CDR3 DNA reads as TGTGCCAGCAGCTTAAACCTAGTTTACCAAGAGACCCAGTACTGC.

V gene TRBV6-6 combines with J gene TRBJ1-6, with 12 nucleotides matching TRBD1. This CDR3 region has 15 residues. J gave up 9 bases and V 4 bases, and 4 bases lay outside the gene matches. Germline values: CDR1 MNHNY, CDR2 SVGAGI (reference sequence). The CDR3 coding sequence is TGTGCCAGCAGTTCACCGGGACAGGGGGCTTCACCCCTCCACTTT. Residues: CASSSPGQGASPLHF.

The sample holds a few counts of this clonotype. The chain carries TRBV11-2 and TRBJ1-2, with 10 bases lining up with TRBD1. Germline V gene sequence: CDR1 SGHAT, CDR2 FQNNGV. The CDR3 consists of 14 residues. The ends lost 1 base at V and 6 bases at J; junction bases unmatched: 2. CDR3 coding DNA: TGTGCCAGCAGCTTAGCTGGGACAGGGGATGGCTACACCTTC. Amino acid sequence: CASSLAGTGDGYTF.

The V and J genes are TRBV24-1 and TRBJ2-3; possibly TRBD1 or TRBD2 for D (5 bases each). The germline CDR1 and CDR2 sequences are KGHDR and SFDVKD. The length of the CDR3 is 13 residues. V was trimmed by 8 bases and J by 6 bases, leaving 14 bases between them. CDR3 DNA sequence: TGTGCCACCACCGGGGCGCCCTACGATACGCAGTATTTT. It is translated as CATTGAPYDTQYF.

This sequence joins TRBV20-1 and TRBJ2-7, with 11 bases identical to TRBD2. The DNA end favors TRBJ2-1, so the J call may be wrong. The CDR3 runs to 16 residues. Germline CDR1 is DFQATT and CDR2 is SNEGSKA (reference sequence). CDR3 bases: TGCAGTGCTAGAGATCCGACTAGCGGGACGTTGGTGGAGCAGTTCTTC. It specifies CSARDPTSGTLVEQFF.

The sample holds a few counts of this clonotype. The CDR3 sequence is CASSATLAGGPYEQYF. As DNA, the CDR3 is TGCGCCAGCAGCGCCACGCTAGCGGGAGGGCCCTACGAGCAGTACTTC. The V and J genes are TRBV5-1 and TRBJ2-7, with 12 nucleotides matching TRBD2. The CDR3 covers 16 residues. Trimming at V came to 4 bases and at J to 2 bases, leaving 7 bases not matched to a gene. CDR1 SGHRS and CDR2 YFSETQ come from the germline V gene.

The chain carries TRBV29-1 and TRBJ1-1; D is undetermined. In germline, CDR1 is SQVTM, CDR2 ANQGSEA. Trimming pared 6 bases from V and 1 base from J, leaving 18 bases between. The CDR3 length is 15 residues. The CDR3 region is CSVGYPGRANTEAFF. The DNA of the CDR3 is TGCAGCGTGGGATATCCCGGGAGGGCGAACACTGAAGCTTTCTTT.

This clonotype was seen repeatedly, ten times or more. The chain uses TRBV7-3 and TRBJ2-7; TRBD1 matches at 10 bases. CDR3 size: 14 residues. Germline assignment: CDR1 SGHTA and CDR2 FQGTGA. V lost 5 bases and J lost 6; bases outside the gene matches: 7. The CDR3: CASSHRQGACEQYF. The CDR3, as DNA: TGTGCCAGCAGCCACAGACAGGGGGCCTGCGAGCAGTACTTC.

This clonotype was seen a handful of times. J is TRBJ2-2 and V is TRBV19; D perhaps matches TRBD1 (5 bases). The CDR3 totals 15 residues. The germline CDR1 and CDR2 sequences are LNHDA and SQIVND (reference sequence). V lost 4 bases and J 1 base, leaving 10 bases between the germline ends. The CDR3 DNA is TGTGCCAGTAGTACCGCGACAGAGAACACCGGGGAGCTGTTTTTT. Amino acid sequence: CASSTATENTGELFF. Full variable domain (remainder filled in from reference TRBV19 and TRBJ2-2): DGGITQSPKYLFRKEGQNVTLSCEQNLNHDAMYWYRQDPGQGLRLIYYSQIVNDFQKGDIAEGYSVSREKKESFPLTVTSAQKNPTAFYLCASSTATENTGELFFGEGSRLTVL.

This clonotype has only a few counts. The V call is TRBV10-3, the J call TRBJ2-6; D possibly matches TRBD1 or TRBD2 (5 bases each). This CDR3 is 14 amino acids long. V lost 6 bases to trimming and J lost 7 bases, with 13 bases between them. Germline V lookup: CDR1 ENHRY, CDR2 SYGVKD. For the CDR3, the DNA is TGTGCCATCAGGGGGACCTCGGACGCCAACGTCCTGACTTTC. Amino acids: CAIRGTSDANVLTF.

This clonotype showed up just a few times. The chain recombines TRBV3-1 with TRBJ1-4; weak D call: TRBD1 (6 bases). The CDR3 has 15 residues. Germline V gene data show CDR1 as LGHDT and CDR2 as YNNKEL (reference sequence). The germline V and J ends were trimmed by 1 base and 8 bases, with 14 bases remaining between them. The CDR3 spells CASSQVQGAREKLFF. The DNA of the CDR3 is TGTGCCAGCAGCCAAGTACAGGGCGCTCGAGAAAAACTGTTTTTT. The full variable domain, with the rest looked up from reference TRBV3-1 and TRBJ1-4, is DTAVSQTPKYLVTQMGNDKSIKCEQNLGHDTMYWYKQDSKKFLKIMFSYNNKELIINETVPNRFSPKSPDKAHLNLHINSLELGDSAVYFCASSQVQGAREKLFFGSGTQLSVL.

V gene TRBV19 combines with J gene TRBJ2-2, with 9 bases identical to TRBD1. Germline V lookup: CDR1 LNHDA, CDR2 SQIVND (reference sequence). CDR3 size: 14 residues. V gave up 4 bases and J gave up 11 bases; unmatched junction bases: 8. CDR3 sequence (DNA): TGTGCCAGTAGTACGGACAGGGGAAGGGGTGAGCTGTTTTTT. Translated: CASSTDRGRGELFF.

At least ten counts were recorded for this clonotype. The chain combines TRBV5-8 with TRBJ2-5, with D tentatively TRBD1 or TRBD2 (5 bases each). CDR1 and CDR2 from the germline V gene are SGHTS and YDEGEE. The CDR3 length is 13 residues. V lost 6 bases and J lost 5, with 14 bases in between. The CDR3 protein is CASTEGRLETQYF. DNA of the CDR3: TGTGCCAGCACTGAGGGGAGACTCGAGACCCAGTACTTC.